Each of the 21 T cell receptor beta chains below was sequenced from the same sample in a study of persistence of HIV-infected CD4 T cells. Cells were stimulated with overlapping HIV-1 Gag 15-mer peptides. Sorting of responding CD4+ T cells relied on upregulated CD40 ligand together with CD69. These receptors' targets are unknown. The immunoSEQ assay was version 4, run in survey mode. Measured with immunoSEQ multiplex PCR; TCRdb has only the in-frame clones, and not every one. This table holds under 20,000 clones, over 55% found once. The sample here was CD4+ T cells sorted from PBMCs after roughly 18-hour stimulation, taken from a patient who received antiretroviral therapy. Source of these receptors: an adult woman with HIV who was CMV-seropositive.

The chain links TRBV27 to TRBJ2-7, with 11 bases aligning to TRBD1. Per the germline V gene, CDR1 is MNHEY and CDR2 is SMNVEV (reference sequence). The CDR3 length is 15 residues. After removal of 5 bases from V and 4 bases from J, the junction contained 7 bases not matched to a gene. CDR3 protein: CASSGQGALVYEQYF. DNA for the CDR3: TGTGCCAGCAGTGGACAGGGGGCGCTAGTTTACGAGCAGTACTTC.

This chain links TRBV5-4 with TRBJ1-1, with D possibly being TRBD1 (6 bases). Germline lookup yields CDR1 SGHNT and CDR2 YYREEE (reference sequence). The CDR3 has 15 amino acids. The V end was cut by 4 bases, the J end by 1 base, with 14 bases between. The CDR3, as DNA: TGTGCCAGCAGCCCGGGGTCGGGGGCGAACACTGAAGCTTTCTTT. Translation gives CASSPGSGANTEAFF.

This clone appeared once. The J gene is TRBJ2-5, the V gene TRBV2, with D unclear. V lost 3 bases, J lost 0 bases, and 2 bases lay in between. The CDR3 has 12 amino acids. Germline V gene lookup returns CDR1 SNHLY and CDR2 FYNNEI. The CDR3 DNA reads as TGTGCCAGCAGTGATGACCAAGAGACCCAGTACTTC. It specifies CASSDDQETQYF.

The chain couples TRBV9 to TRBJ2-3, with TRBD2 matching over 7 bases. CDR3 length: 16 amino acids. V lost 0 bases to trimming and J lost 2 bases; unmatched junction nucleotides: 6. From germline, CDR1 is SGDLS and CDR2 YYNGEE. CDR3 nucleotides: TGTGCCAGCAGCGTAGGGGAGCGGGGTTTCACAGATACGCAGTATTTT. Translated: CASSVGERGFTDTQYF.

The rearrangement links TRBV6-5 to TRBJ1-2; D gene uncertain. The CDR3 runs 15 residues. V lost 0 bases, J lost 9 bases, and 17 bases lay in between. Germline CDR1 reads MNHEY; CDR2 reads SVGAGI. The chain's CDR3 is CASSYSSQVNPSYTF. The CDR3 coding sequence is TGTGCCAGCAGTTACTCGTCTCAGGTTAACCCCAGCTACACCTTC.

This clone came up a few times. V is TRBV30 and J is TRBJ1-1; possible D gene TRBD1, 6 bases. From germline, CDR1 is GTSNPN and CDR2 SVGIG (reference sequence). The CDR3 is made up of 13 amino acids. V dropped 2 bases and J dropped 5 bases, with 12 bases sitting between them. The CDR3 DNA reads as TGTGCCTGGAGTCTTGACAGGAGGACTGAAGCTTTCTTT. Translating it yields CAWSLDRRTEAFF.

This chain uses TRBV24-1 with TRBJ2-7; D possibly corresponds to TRBD2 (5 bases). CDR3 length: 14 residues. From germline, CDR1 is KGHDR and CDR2 SFDVKD. V was clipped by 3 bases and J by 4 bases, with 12 bases between them. CDR3: CATSDPRRWYEQYV. The CDR3 DNA is TGTGCCACCAGTGATCCCCGGAGGTGGTACGAGCAGTACGTC.

The chain uses TRBV3-1 (or the pseudogene TRBV3-2) and TRBJ1-2, with D possibly matching TRBD1 (5 bases). CDR1 is LGHDT, CDR2 YNNKEL, per germline (reference sequence). This CDR3 has 15 amino acids. The V end was cut by 3 bases, the J end by 5 bases, with 16 bases between. The CDR3 DNA reads as TGTGCCAGCAGCCACAGGCCGGGGGATGATTATGGCTACACCTTC. It encodes CASSHRPGDDYGYTF.

This sequence joins TRBV6-1 and TRBJ2-2; 7 bases are shared with TRBD1. CDR3 length: 15 amino acids. The ends lost 0 bases at V and 7 bases at J; junction bases unmatched: 5. Germline-derived CDR1 and CDR2 are MNHNS and SASEGT. DNA for the CDR3: TGTGCCAGCAGTGAAGCAGGGGGCACGTTCGGGGAGCTGTTTTTT. This gives the protein CASSEAGGTFGELFF.

This clone was seen a few times. The V and J genes are TRBV7-9 and TRBJ2-1; tentative D call: TRBD2 (6 bases). Germline CDR1 is SEHNR and CDR2 is FQNEAQ (reference sequence). Between the trimmed V and J ends, which lost 6 bases and 0 bases, there was a span of 15 bases. The CDR3 contains 16 residues. CDR3 in DNA: TGTGCCAGCAGACTTAGCGGACTAAGCTCCTACAATGAGCAGTTCTTC. It is translated as CASRLSGLSSYNEQFF.

This clone was seen only a few times. CDR3 DNA sequence: TGTGCCATCAGTGACGGCAGGGGGGTTGGTAACGGGGAGCTGTTTTTT. Translating gives CAISDGRGVGNGELFF. This chain connects TRBV10-3 to TRBJ2-2, with D perhaps matching TRBD1 (7 bases). Germline V CDR1 and CDR2: ENHRY, SYGVKD. The CDR3 has 16 residues. The ends were cut back, 3 bases at V and 7 bases at J, with 18 bases in the middle.

This clone has just a few counts. The V call is TRBV29-1, the J call TRBJ2-2; 9 nucleotides align to TRBD2. Germline CDR1 SQVTM, CDR2 ANQGSEA. The V gene end was trimmed by 5 bases and the J gene end by 4 bases; junction bases not matched to a gene: 5. The CDR3 loop spans 14 amino acids. The CDR3 coding sequence is TGCAGCGTTAGTAAGCGGGGGGCCACCGGGGAGCTGTTTTTT. This gives the protein CSVSKRGATGELFF.

This clone has just a few counts. The chain combines TRBV5-1 with TRBJ2-7, with TRBD2 matching over 11 bases. CDR3 size: 16 residues. The J segment lost 3 bases and the V segment lost 0 bases, leaving 5 bases of the junction unmatched. Germline values: CDR1 SGHRS, CDR2 YFSETQ. The CDR3 protein is CASSLEASGGFYEQYF. The CDR3 DNA is TGCGCCAGCAGCTTGGAGGCTAGCGGGGGGTTCTACGAGCAGTACTTC.

This chain links TRBV5-1 with TRBJ1-2, with D perhaps TRBD1 (5 bases). The CDR3 covers 16 residues. Trimming left V 3 bases short and J 4 bases short, with 19 bases between. Germline assignment: CDR1 SGHRS and CDR2 YFSETQ. CDR3 coding DNA: TGCGCCAGCAGCTCCCCCCTTGGCGGGGACGGCTATGGCTACACCTTC. Amino acids: CASSSPLGGDGYGYTF. The full variable domain, rest sourced from reference TRBV5-1 and TRBJ1-2, is KAGVTQTPRYLIKTRGQQVTLSCSPISGHRSVSWYQQTPGQGLQFLFEYFSETQRNKGNFPGRFSGRQFSNSRSEMNVSTLELGDSALYLCASSSPLGGDGYGYTFGSGTRLTVV.

J is TRBJ2-5 and V is TRBV7-9, with TRBD2 matching 7 bases. The V gene's germline CDR1 is SEHNR and CDR2 FQNEAQ (reference sequence). V trimming: 7 bases; J trimming: 4 bases; junction bases outside the gene matches: 9. The CDR3 runs 14 residues. The CDR3 spells CASTVSGIVETQYF. CDR3 sequence (DNA): TGTGCCAGCACCGTCAGCGGGATCGTAGAGACCCAGTACTTC.

The V and J genes are TRBV6-5 and TRBJ2-4, with a tentative D call TRBD2 (6 bases). V lost 10 bases and J 8 bases, leaving 15 bases between the germline ends. This CDR3 is 12 amino acids long. Germline V gives CDR1 MNHEY, CDR2 SVGAGI. In DNA form, the CDR3 reads TGTGCCACCAGGGACTTCTTAGACATTCAGTACTTC. Its translation: CATRDFLDIQYF.

There are a few counts of this clone. The rearrangement joins TRBV18 to TRBJ2-3; TRBD1 agrees at 8 bases. The V and J ends lost 3 bases and 2 bases, in that order; junction bases with no gene match: 16. The length of the CDR3 is 19 residues. Germline assignment: CDR1 KGHSH and CDR2 LQKENI. The CDR3 nucleotides read TGTGCCAGCTCACCCAAGTGGACGGTCGGACAGGGTAACACAGATACGCAGTATTTT. It codes for CASSPKWTVGQGNTDTQYF.

The rearrangement links TRBV7-2 to TRBJ2-4; 7 positions match TRBD1. This CDR3 has 16 amino acids. CDR1 and CDR2 (germline): SGHTA, FQGNSA. The ends lost 2 bases at V and 5 bases at J; junction bases unmatched: 9. CDR3 sequence: CASSLRARQGQNIQYF. The CDR3 bases are TGTGCCAGCAGCTTAAGGGCAAGACAGGGTCAAAACATTCAGTACTTC. The full variable domain, completed using reference TRBV7-2 and TRBJ2-4, is GAGVSQSPSNKVTEKGKDVELRCDPISGHTALYWYRQSLGQGLEFLIYFQGNSAPDKSGLPSDRFSAERTGGSVSTLTIQRTQQEDSAVYLCASSLRARQGQNIQYFGAGTRLSVL.

J is TRBJ1-3 and V is TRBV5-4; D ambiguous. In germline, CDR1 is SGHNT, CDR2 YYREEE (reference sequence). The length of the CDR3 is 17 residues. V was trimmed by 0 bases and J by 0 bases, leaving 13 bases between them. CDR3 DNA: TGTGCCAGCAGCTTGGGCATACCGGGGTCCTCTGGAAACACCATATATTTT. Protein sequence: CASSLGIPGSSGNTIYF.

This chain uses TRBV9 with TRBJ2-1; TRBD1 agrees at 8 bases. V was pared by 0 bases and J by 7 bases, with 12 bases of the junction left unmatched. The length of the CDR3 is 17 residues. Germline V lookup: CDR1 SGDLS, CDR2 YYNGEE. CDR3 protein: CASSVDSGQGVKNEQFF. The CDR3 region has the DNA TGTGCCAGCAGCGTAGACTCCGGACAGGGTGTAAAAAATGAGCAGTTCTTC.

The gene calls are TRBV6-5 and TRBJ1-1, with D maybe TRBD1 (5 bases). V was pared by 6 bases and J by 1 base, with 9 bases between. The germline V gene has CDR1 MNHEY and CDR2 SVGAGI. The CDR3 is 13 residues long. The CDR3 coding sequence is TGTGCCAGCAGAGCTCAGGGGAACACTGAAGCTTTCTTT. Translating gives CASRAQGNTEAFF.